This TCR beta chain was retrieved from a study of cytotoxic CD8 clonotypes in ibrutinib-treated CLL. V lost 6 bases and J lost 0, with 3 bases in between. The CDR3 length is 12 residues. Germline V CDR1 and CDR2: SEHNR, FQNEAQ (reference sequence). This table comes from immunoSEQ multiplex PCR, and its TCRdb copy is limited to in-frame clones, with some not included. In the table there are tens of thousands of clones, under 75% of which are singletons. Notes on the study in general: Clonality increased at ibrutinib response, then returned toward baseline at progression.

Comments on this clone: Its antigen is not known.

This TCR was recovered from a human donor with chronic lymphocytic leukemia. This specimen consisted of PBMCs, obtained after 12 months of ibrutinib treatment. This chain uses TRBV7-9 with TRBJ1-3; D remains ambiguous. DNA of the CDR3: TGTGCCAGCAGGAACTCTGGAAACACCATATATTTT. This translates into CASRNSGNTIYF. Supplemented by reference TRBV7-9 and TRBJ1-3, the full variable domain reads DTGVSQNPRHKITKRGQNVTFRCDPISEHNRLYWYRQTLGQGPEFLTYFQNEAQLEKSRLLSDRFSAERPKGSFSTLEIQRTEQGDSAMYLCASRNSGNTIYFGEGSWLTVV.